This T cell receptor beta chain was profiled in a study of shared clonotypes between healthy human individuals. Study-level findings and limits: Sorted-subset samples were not fully sequenced, rarefaction indicated.

The junction had 9 bases not matched to a gene; V was cut back by 3 bases and J by 0 bases. This CDR3 region has 17 residues. CDR1 and CDR2 (germline): SGHRS, YFSETQ. The assay was immunoSEQ multiplex PCR, and TCRdb's table has in-frame clones only and misses some. Counted here are tens of thousands of clones, roughly three fifths occurring once; the ten biggest clones make up around 50%. About this clone: Its antigen is currently unknown.

Sequencing used memory CD8+ T cells sorted from blood. Subset: CD45RO+ cells pooled with CCR7-negative TemRA cells. The gene calls are TRBV5-1 and TRBJ1-2; 9 nucleotides agree with TRBD1. This TCR was recovered from a man aged 25-45 years in good health. The CDR3 protein is CASSSGTGSYSNYGYTF. Here the CDR3 DNA reads TGCGCCAGCAGCTCGGGGACAGGGAGTTATTCTAACTATGGCTACACCTTC.